This TCR beta chain was identified in a study of shared clonotypes between healthy human individuals. It was CD45RO-negative cells, positively selected for CCR7, that made up naive CD8 cells, with terminally differentiated effector memory CD45RA+ cells excluded. All donors were healthy HIV-negative adults lacking recent acute infections or vaccinations. Produced via immunoSEQ multiplex PCR; TCRdb's table is partial and in-frame only. The sample consists of hundreds of thousands of clones, roughly 96% of them appearing once. V lost 6 bases, J lost 5 bases, and 9 bases stayed unmatched. This CDR3 has 14 amino acids. Germline CDR1 reads MNHEY; CDR2 reads SMNVEV (reference sequence).

The clonotype comes from a woman younger than 45 in good health. The rearrangement joins TRBV27 to TRBJ1-1, with 7 bases identical to TRBD1. Sequencing used naive CD8+ T cells sorted from blood. The CDR3 protein is CASRITGVGTEAFF. DNA of the CDR3: TGTGCCAGCAGGATAACAGGGGTCGGGACTGAAGCTTTCTTT.